Detailed here is one T cell receptor (beta chain). Germline CDR1 reads SGHTA; CDR2 reads FQGNSA. The CDR3 is made up of 15 amino acids. Trimming took 1 base from V and 4 from J, leaving 13 bases between them. This table comes from immunoSEQ multiplex PCR, and its TCRdb copy is limited to in-frame clones, with some not included. The table includes about 4,300 clones, 70% to 80% detected once. Treatment was busulfan-fludarabine conditioning, a marrow graft, and cyclophosphamide on days +3 and +4. The data are from a study of T cells after posttransplantation cyclophosphamide. This sequence joins TRBV7-2 and TRBJ1-2; tentative D call: TRBD1 (5 bases). Material: PBMCs, obtained after allogeneic stem cell transplant with posttransplant cyclophosphamide. The receptor comes from a male patient between 40 and 50 years old who received an allogeneic stem cell transplant from a related donor, was CMV-positive, and had acute and chronic GVHD. Some of the T cells may derive from the graft donor. DNA of the CDR3: TGTGCCAGCAGCTTAGGGGGGGTAAACCCCTATGGCTACACCTTC. The encoded protein is CASSLGGVNPYGYTF.